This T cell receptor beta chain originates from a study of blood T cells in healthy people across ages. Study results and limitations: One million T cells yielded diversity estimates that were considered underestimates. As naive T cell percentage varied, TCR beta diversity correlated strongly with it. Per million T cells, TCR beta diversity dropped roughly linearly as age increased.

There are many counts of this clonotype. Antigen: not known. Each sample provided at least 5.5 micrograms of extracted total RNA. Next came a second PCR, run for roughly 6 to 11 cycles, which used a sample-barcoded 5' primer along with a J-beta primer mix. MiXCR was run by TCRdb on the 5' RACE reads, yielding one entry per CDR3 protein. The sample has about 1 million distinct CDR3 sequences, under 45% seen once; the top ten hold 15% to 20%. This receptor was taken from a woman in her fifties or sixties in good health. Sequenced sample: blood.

CDR3 protein: CASSRGPYEQYF. The CDR3 DNA sequence: TGTGCCAGCAGCCGTGGCCCCTACGAGCAGTACTTC. The chain has TRBV9 and TRBJ2-7; D unresolved. The CDR3 is 12 residues long. Trimming cost V 4 bases and J 2 bases, with 7 bases left between them. Germline CDR1 SGDLS, CDR2 YYNGEE.